The rows below give T cell receptor beta chains drawn from one sample of a study of shared clonotypes between healthy human individuals. Method: immunoSEQ multiplex PCR; TCRdb's copy keeps in-frame clones and lacks some. In the table there are some 2,500,000 clones, 80% to 95% of which are singletons. The sequenced material came from naive CD4+ T cells from PBMCs. The receptors come from a man between 18 and 29 years old in good health. Some clones in this sample may be carry-over from other donors' samples. The CDR3 runs from the conserved cysteine through the conserved F or W. The order of the fields is D gene, clone size, J gene, V gene, CDR3 protein, CDR3 DNA. D genes are given only for firm matches. Expanded clones get a size class; other rows say once, few or many, or leave the size out.

NA	NA	TRBJ2-2	TRBV5-4	CASSRDPGDGELFF	TGTGCCAGCAGCCGCGATCCGGGAGACGGGGAGCTGTTTTTT
NA	NA	TRBJ2-5	TRBV29-1	CSVVEGKAETQYF	TGCAGCGTTGTAGAGGGGAAGGCGGAGACCCAGTACTTC
NA	NA	TRBJ2-1	TRBV7-2	CASSLASTQQGEQFF	TGTGCCAGCAGCTTAGCGAGTACCCAACAGGGTGAGCAGTTCTTC
NA	NA	TRBJ2-1	TRBV5-1	CASSSRDGSYNEQFF	TGCGCCAGCAGCTCCCGGGACGGTTCCTACAATGAGCAGTTCTTC
NA	NA	TRBJ2-3	TRBV6-5	CASSRGTLVDTQYF	TGTGCCAGCAGTCGTGGGACCTTAGTAGATACGCAGTATTTT
NA	NA	TRBJ2-3	TRBV4-2	CASSQGRALSTDTQYF	TGTGCCAGCAGCCAAGGAAGGGCGCTTAGCACAGATACGCAGTATTTT
TRBD1	NA	TRBJ2-5	TRBV7-3	CASSLTRTGTETQYF	TGTGCCAGCAGCTTAACCCGGACAGGGACCGAGACCCAGTACTTC
NA	NA	TRBJ1-2	TRBV29-1	CSVEDLYGGYGYTF	TGCAGCGTTGAAGATCTCTATGGGGGGTATGGCTACACCTTC
TRBD2	NA	TRBJ2-6	TRBV5-1	CASSYLWFSSGPSDSGANVLTF	TGCGCCAGCAGCTACCTCTGGTTTTCTAGCGGGCCTTCTGACTCTGGGGCCAACGTCCTGACTTTC
NA	NA	TRBJ2-3	TRBV19	CASSPSPRDTQYF	TGTGCCAGTAGTCCTAGCCCAAGGGATACGCAGTATTTT
NA	NA	TRBJ2-5	TRBV4-1	CASSPGLQETQYF	TGCGCCAGCAGCCCCGGCCTACAAGAGACCCAGTACTTC
NA	NA	TRBJ2-3	TRBV5-1	CASSLDGVADTQYF	TGCGCCAGCAGCTTGGATGGGGTCGCAGATACGCAGTATTTT
NA	NA	TRBJ1-2	TRBV5-5	CASSLMTEALNGYTF	TGTGCCAGCAGCTTAATGACAGAGGCGTTAAACGGCTACACCTTC
NA	NA	TRBJ2-2	TRBV7-6	CASTSSPAGELFF	TGTGCCAGCACCTCCTCTCCAGCCGGGGAGCTGTTTTTT
NA	once	TRBJ2-1	TRBV5-4	CAGSARPQREQFF	TGTGCCGGCAGCGCCCGCCCCCAGCGTGAGCAGTTCTTC
NA	once	TRBJ2-3	TRBV11-2	CASSGGTASTDTQYF	TGTGCCAGCAGCGGGGGGACAGCCAGCACAGATACGCAGTATTTT
TRBD2	NA	TRBJ2-3	TRBV9	CASSTSGTDTQYF	TGTGCCAGCAGCACTAGCGGCACAGATACGCAGTATTTT
TRBD2	once	TRBJ2-7	TRBV5-4	CASSQPSGSSYEQYF	TGTGCCAGCAGCCAACCTAGCGGGAGCTCCTACGAGCAGTACTTC
NA	once	TRBJ2-1	TRBV27	CASYSPGTPNANEQFF	TGTGCCAGCTACTCCCCCGGGACTCCCAACGCCAATGAGCAGTTCTTC
NA	NA	TRBJ1-3	TRBV28	CASSLRQASGNTIYF	TGTGCCAGCAGTTTAAGACAGGCCTCTGGAAACACCATATATTTT
TRBD2	NA	TRBJ2-1	TRBV11-2	CASRSLAGGPEQFF	TGTGCCAGCAGATCTTTGGCGGGAGGGCCTGAGCAGTTCTTC
NA	NA	TRBJ2-2	TRBV30	CAWSVTGELFF	TGTGCCTGGAGCGTGACCGGGGAGCTGTTTTTT
TRBD1	NA	TRBJ2-7	TRBV7-8	CASSPSTGGEQYF	TGTGCCAGCAGCCCGTCGACAGGGGGCGAGCAGTACTTC
NA	NA	TRBJ2-3	TRBV6-1	CASSAPGYTDTQYF	TGTGCCAGCAGTGCACCCGGGTACACAGATACGCAGTATTTT
TRBD1	few	TRBJ1-5	TRBV19	CASSRIDRDNQPQHF	TGTGCCAGTAGTAGAATCGACAGGGACAATCAGCCCCAGCATTTT
NA	NA	TRBJ1-4	TRBV11-1	CASSARDGLIGEKLFF	TGTGCCAGCAGCGCGCGGGACGGGCTTATTGGGGAAAAACTGTTTTTT
TRBD2	NA	TRBJ2-3	TRBV7-3	CASASGISDTQYF	TGTGCCAGCGCTAGCGGGATTTCAGATACGCAGTATTTT
NA	NA	TRBJ1-2	TRBV11-2	CASSSRREPFYGYTF	TGTGCCAGCAGCAGTCGTCGGGAACCGTTCTATGGCTACACCTTC